These 30 T cell receptor beta chains share one sample of origin, sequenced in a study of CD8 T cells in ankylosing spondylitis. TCRdb processed the 5' RACE reads anew with MiXCR; each CDR3 protein has one entry. The sample yields around 140,000 distinct CDR3 sequences, roughly an eighth seen once. The source material was blood, either unsorted or a sorted T cell fraction (not recorded which). The receptors stem from a female donor with ankylosing spondylitis or in good health (not recorded which).

This clonotype was found many times. The chain links TRBV28 to TRBJ2-1; D is unresolved. V shed 1 base and J shed 8 bases, with 9 bases lying between them. The V gene's germline CDR1 is MDHEN and CDR2 SYDVKM. This CDR3 is 13 amino acids long. The CDR3 here is CASSLLVGDEQFF. Here the CDR3 DNA reads TGTGCCAGCAGTTTATTGGTCGGCGATGAGCAGTTCTTC.

In this sample, this clonotype turned up many times. Mismatch with germline at one junction end may stem from a read error. The chain links TRBV20-1 to TRBJ2-5, with 7 bases fitting TRBD2. The CDR3 extends over 15 amino acids. CDR1 is DFQATT and CDR2 is SNEGSKA in the germline V gene (reference sequence). The CDR3 is CSARDGSSGWETQYF. The CDR3 region has the DNA TGCAGTGCCAGAGATGGGAGTAGCGGGTGGGAGACCCAGTACTTC.

The chain uses TRBV7-7 and TRBJ2-7, with D perhaps matching TRBD2 (5 bases). V lost 3 bases and J 5 bases, leaving 11 bases between the germline ends. In germline, CDR1 is SSHAT, CDR2 FNYEAQ (reference sequence). This CDR3 is 13 amino acids long. The CDR3 here is CASSFRFGDEQYF. CDR3 sequence (DNA): TGTGCCAGCAGCTTTAGGTTCGGGGACGAGCAGTACTTC. Filled out from reference TRBV7-7 and TRBJ2-7, the complete variable domain reads GAGVSQSPRYKVTKRGQDVTLRCDPISSHATLYWYQQALGQGPEFLTYFNYEAQPDKSGLPSDRFSAERPEGSISTLTIQRTEQRDSAMYRCASSFRFGDEQYFGPGTRLTVT.

The chain links TRBV7-2 to TRBJ2-2; D remains unclear. This CDR3 spans 15 amino acids. Trimming removed 5 bases from V and 4 bases from J, with 14 bases in between. Germline CDR1 is SGHTA and CDR2 is FQGNSA. This CDR3 reads CASSASPVSTGELFF. DNA for the CDR3: TGTGCCAGCAGCGCCTCGCCTGTCTCCACCGGGGAGCTGTTTTTT.

Many counts were recorded for this clonotype. This chain connects TRBV11-2 to TRBJ2-1, with 8 bases identical to TRBD1. The CDR3 is 15 amino acids. Trimming took 5 bases from V and 5 from J; bases not matched to a gene: 8. Germline values: CDR1 SGHAT, CDR2 FQNNGV. The CDR3 nucleotides are TGTGCCAGCAGCCCCGGGACAGGATTGCACAATGAGCAGTTCTTC. It yields the protein CASSPGTGLHNEQFF.

The chain uses TRBV7-2 and TRBJ2-4, with D perhaps matching TRBD1 or TRBD2 (6 bases each). This CDR3 is 15 amino acids long. CDR1 and CDR2 (germline): SGHTA, FQGNSA. Trimming left V 5 bases short and J 2 bases short, with 13 bases between. The DNA for the CDR3 is TGTGCCAGCAGCCCCTGGGGGGCCACCAAAAACATTCAGTACTTC. Protein product: CASSPWGATKNIQYF.

At least ten counts were recorded for this clonotype. V gene TRBV12-3 or TRBV12-4 combines with J gene TRBJ2-2, with a tentative D call TRBD1 (6 bases). V was shortened by 2 bases and J by 6 bases, with 10 bases between the two germline ends. The CDR3 covers 14 residues. CDR3 in DNA: TGTGCCAGCAGTTTAACAGGGTGGCCCGGGGAGCTGTTTTTT. Translation: CASSLTGWPGELFF.

This clonotype was detected a few times. The gene calls are TRBV7-8 and TRBJ1-6; D might be TRBD1 (6 bases). This CDR3 spans 15 amino acids. Germline V gene sequence: CDR1 SGHVS, CDR2 FQNEAQ. V gave up 2 bases and J gave up 7 bases, with 12 bases separating them. DNA of the CDR3: TGTGCCAGCAGCTTAAGAGCAGGGGACAATTCACCCCTCCACTTT. Translating it yields CASSLRAGDNSPLHF. The variable domain in full, with the rest retrieved from reference TRBV7-8 and TRBJ1-6, is GAGVSQSPRYKVAKRGQDVALRCDPISGHVSLFWYQQALGQGPEFLTYFQNEAQLDKSGLPSDRFFAERPEGSVSTLKIQRTQQEDSAVYLCASSLRAGDNSPLHFGNGTRLTVT.

This clonotype has at least ten counts. V is TRBV12-3 or TRBV12-4 and J is TRBJ1-2; TRBD1 might be the D (6 bases). The V and J ends lost 8 bases and 5 bases respectively, with 18 bases between them. The CDR3 sequence is 14 residues long. The CDR3 DNA sequence: TGTGCCAGCTCTGCTGCGGGACAAATTTATGGCTACACCTTC. This sequence encodes CASSAAGQIYGYTF.

This clonotype was counted many times. The J gene is TRBJ1-4, the V gene TRBV5-1; TRBD1 matches 7 bases. V lost 0 bases, J lost 5 bases, and 1 base stayed unmatched. There are 14 residues in the CDR3. The V gene's germline CDR1 is SGHRS and CDR2 YFSETQ. CDR3 in DNA: TGCGCCAGCAGCTTGGAACAGGGGAATGAAAAACTGTTTTTT. Amino acids: CASSLEQGNEKLFF.

With respect to this clonotype: This may be a read error: a much more frequent sequence differs by one nucleotide. The chain carries TRBV5-1 and TRBJ1-2, with D hard to call. In germline, CDR1 is SGHRS, CDR2 YFSETQ. The CDR3 runs to 16 residues. In DNA form, the CDR3 reads TGCGTCAGCAGCACCTACCCGGGAGATCTATTCGGTGGCTACACCTTC. Translating it yields CVSSTYPGDLFGGYTF.

In regard to this clonotype: A much larger clone lies one base from this, so it may be a read error. The chain joins TRBV20-1 to TRBJ2-1, with TRBD2 matching over 11 bases. Germline trimming cut 7 bases from V and 5 bases from J; bases unmatched to any gene: 10. The germline gives CDR1 DFQATT, CDR2 SNEGSKA (reference sequence). The CDR3 consists of 15 residues. The CDR3 sequence: CSVVWTSGSHNEQFF. The CDR3 coding sequence is TGCAGTGTGGTGTGGACTAGCGGGTCGCACAATGAGCAGTTCTTC.

This clonotype was observed at least ten times. This chain connects TRBV6-2 or TRBV6-3 to TRBJ1-5; unclear D gene. Germline lookup yields CDR1 MNHEY and CDR2 SVGEGT. The CDR3 is 13 residues long. The ends were cut back, 1 base at V and 6 bases at J, with 7 bases in the middle. The CDR3 sequence: CASSYFGSQPQHF. DNA of the CDR3: TGTGCCAGCAGTTACTTTGGTAGTCAGCCCCAGCATTTT.

This clonotype was seen ten or more times. The V and J genes are TRBV27 and TRBJ1-3; D is possibly TRBD1 (5 bases). The V and J ends lost 3 bases and 5 bases respectively, with 17 bases between them. Germline lookup yields CDR1 MNHEY and CDR2 SMNVEV (reference sequence). CDR3 length: 16 residues. The CDR3 DNA sequence: TGTGCCAGCAGTTTGCGGTACGGGCAGGGACGAAACACCATATATTTT. This gives the protein CASSLRYGQGRNTIYF.

This clonotype has only one observation. An end of the junction differs from the germline gene, which may be a read error. As DNA, the CDR3 is TGTGCCACCAGCGTAGGTGGGGGCGCTTACTCCGAGCAGTACTTC. Protein product: CATSVGGGAYSEQYF. V and J are TRBV9 and TRBJ2-7; TRBD1 is a possible D gene (6 bases). The CDR3 consists of 15 residues. Germline V gives CDR1 SGDLS, CDR2 YYNGEE.

This clonotype was found many times. The V and J genes are TRBV5-1 and TRBJ2-5; TRBD1 is a possible D gene (8 bases). Germline V gene data show CDR1 as SGHRS and CDR2 as YFSETQ. V gave up 2 bases and J gave up 5 bases, with 13 bases separating them. The CDR3 length is 14 residues. CDR3 bases: TGCGCCAGCAGCTTCTACAGGGGGGGCGAGACCCAGTACTTC. Amino acid sequence: CASSFYRGGETQYF.

This clonotype was detected many times. The rearrangement uses TRBV20-1 and TRBJ2-7; D may be TRBD1 (5 bases). This CDR3 spans 15 amino acids. The germline V gene has CDR1 DFQATT and CDR2 SNEGSKA (reference sequence). The germline V and J ends were trimmed by 0 bases and 0 bases, with 12 bases remaining between them. CDR3 region: CSARDAGSTSYEQYF. The CDR3 coding sequence is TGCAGTGCTAGAGATGCAGGGTCAACCTCCTACGAGCAGTACTTC.

The CDR3 nucleotides are TGTGCCAGCAGCCCGTCGGGGCCCGTGAACACTGAAGCTTTCTTT. It encodes CASSPSGPVNTEAFF. The chain links TRBV12-3 or TRBV12-4 to TRBJ1-1, with a weak D call TRBD1 (5 bases). The CDR3 has 15 residues. V was trimmed by 6 bases and J by 0 bases, leaving 14 bases between them.

This clonotype was counted ten times or more. The chain combines TRBV2 with TRBJ2-7; the D call may be TRBD1 or TRBD2 (5 bases each). V was clipped by 3 bases and J by 3 bases, with 15 bases between them. Germline V CDR1 and CDR2: SNHLY, FYNNEI. The CDR3 consists of 15 residues. CDR3 in DNA: TGTGCCAGCAGTGACCTTGAGTTGGGGGACTACGAGCAGTACTTC. Residues: CASSDLELGDYEQYF.

The rearrangement joins TRBV14 to TRBJ1-1; D gene uncertain. The V end lost 4 bases, the J end lost 0 bases, and 9 bases lay between the germline ends. CDR3 length: 14 residues. CDR1 and CDR2 from the germline V gene are SGHDN and FVKESK. The CDR3 DNA reads TGTGCCAGCAGCCTGACGCAGTTGAACACTGAAGCTTTCTTT. This sequence encodes CASSLTQLNTEAFF. The full variable domain, in which reference TRBV14 and TRBJ1-1 provide the parts outside the CDR3, is EAGVTQFPSHSVIEKGQTVTLRCDPISGHDNLYWYRRVMGKEIKFLLHFVKESKQDESGMPNNRFLAERTGGTYSTLKVQPAELEDSGVYFCASSLTQLNTEAFFGQGTRLTVV.

A note on this clonotype: Possible read error: a much larger clone is one base away. The rearrangement joins TRBV7-2 to TRBJ1-1; the match to TRBD1 covers 7 bases. From germline, CDR1 is SGHTA and CDR2 FQGNSA. The CDR3 spans 15 residues. The CDR3 sequence is CGSSLGGELITEAFF. The CDR3 region has the DNA TGTGGCAGCAGCTTAGGGGGCGAGTTAATTACTGAAGCTTTCTTT.

This clonotype was counted ten times or more. The rearrangement joins TRBV6-5 to TRBJ1-6, with D perhaps TRBD1 (6 bases). V lost 5 bases to trimming and J lost 0 bases, with 11 bases between them. The CDR3 is 16 residues long. CDR1 MNHEY and CDR2 SVGAGI come from the germline V gene. The CDR3 DNA reads TGTGCCAGCAGTCACCAAGGGGGCTCCTATAATTCACCCCTCCACTTT. Translating it yields CASSHQGGSYNSPLHF.

A few counts support this clonotype. The chain couples TRBV29-1 to TRBJ1-1; no reliable D call. Germline loops: CDR1 SQVTM, CDR2 ANQGSEA. V was clipped by 6 bases and J by 4 bases, with 18 bases between them. The CDR3 is 14 residues long. CDR3 DNA sequence: TGCAGCGTCGCCTTTGGCGGTAAGGGCACTGAAGCTTTCTTT. This translates into CSVAFGGKGTEAFF.

The sample holds many counts of this clonotype. This chain links TRBV7-9 with TRBJ2-1; D possibly uses TRBD1 or TRBD2 (5 bases each). CDR1 is SEHNR and CDR2 is FQNEAQ in the germline V gene (reference sequence). The CDR3 totals 14 residues. The V end was cut by 6 bases, the J end by 8 bases, with 17 bases between. CDR3 region: CASRGTRPADEQFF. The CDR3 DNA follows: TGTGCCAGCAGGGGGACCAGGCCTGCGGATGAGCAGTTCTTC.

In its sample, this clonotype ranks as medium-sized. The chain combines TRBV29-1 with TRBJ1-6; D not resolved. There are 15 residues in the CDR3. Trimming left V 2 bases short and J 5 bases short, with 13 bases between. CDR1 and CDR2 (germline): SQVTM, ANQGSEA. CDR3 sequence reads: CSVELEGADNSPLHF. For the CDR3, the DNA is TGCAGCGTTGAATTGGAGGGTGCAGATAATTCACCCCTCCACTTT.

This clonotype has at least ten counts. The chain recombines TRBV5-1 with TRBJ2-7, with 7 bases that match TRBD2. There are 14 residues in the CDR3. Germline CDR1 SGHRS, CDR2 YFSETQ. V was pared by 3 bases and J by 0 bases, with 3 bases of the junction left unmatched. The CDR3 protein is CASSWGEGSYEQYF. Here the CDR3 DNA reads TGCGCCAGCAGCTGGGGGGAGGGCTCCTACGAGCAGTACTTC.

This clonotype came up many times. The V call is TRBV20-1, the J call TRBJ2-2, with a tentative D call TRBD1 (5 bases). The germline CDR1 and CDR2 sequences are DFQATT and SNEGSKA (reference sequence). The length of the CDR3 is 17 residues. The germline V and J ends were trimmed by 6 bases and 2 bases, with 22 bases remaining between them. The CDR3 region is CSAVPTLTAFNTGELFF. The CDR3 DNA reads TGCAGTGCCGTCCCCACACTGACAGCCTTTAACACCGGGGAGCTGTTTTTT.

This clonotype was observed many times. The V and J genes are TRBV5-1 and TRBJ2-7; possible D gene TRBD1, 6 bases. CDR3 length: 14 residues. Between the trimmed V and J ends, which lost 6 bases and 2 bases, there was a span of 15 bases. Looked up from germline, CDR1 is SGHRS and CDR2 is YFSETQ. The CDR3 DNA follows: TGCGCCAGCACTCTGGTCGGGACAACCTACGAGCAGTACTTC. Translation gives CASTLVGTTYEQYF.

The sample holds many counts of this clonotype. The chain combines TRBV20-1 with TRBJ2-1; D perhaps matches TRBD1 (5 bases). The CDR3 length is 14 residues. V was cut by 2 bases and J by 7 bases, with 15 bases left in between. CDR1 and CDR2 from the germline V gene are DFQATT and SNEGSKA (reference sequence). The CDR3 bases are TGCAGTGCTAGAAGGGGCCTAGGGGCGAATGAGCAGTTCTTC. Its translation is CSARRGLGANEQFF.

This clonotype was picked up many times. The chain has TRBV5-5 and TRBJ1-1; maybe TRBD1 (5 bases). The CDR3 extends over 15 amino acids. V was pared by 4 bases and J by 7 bases, with 20 bases between. Germline CDR1 SGHKS, CDR2 YYEKEE (reference sequence). DNA for the CDR3: TGTGCCAGCAGCGCTCAAAGGCGGGACGACCTTGAAGCTTTCTTT. It specifies CASSAQRRDDLEAFF.